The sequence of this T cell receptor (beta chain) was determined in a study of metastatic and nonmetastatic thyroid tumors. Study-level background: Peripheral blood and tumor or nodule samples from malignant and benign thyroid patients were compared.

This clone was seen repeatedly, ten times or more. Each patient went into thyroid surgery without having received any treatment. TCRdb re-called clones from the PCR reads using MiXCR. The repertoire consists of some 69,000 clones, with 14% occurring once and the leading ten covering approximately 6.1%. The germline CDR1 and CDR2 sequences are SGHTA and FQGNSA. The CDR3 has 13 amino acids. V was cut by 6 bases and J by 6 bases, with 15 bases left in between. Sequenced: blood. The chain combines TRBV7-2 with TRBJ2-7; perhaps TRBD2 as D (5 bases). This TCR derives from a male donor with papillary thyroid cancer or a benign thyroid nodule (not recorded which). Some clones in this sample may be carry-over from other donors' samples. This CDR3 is CASSLEVPPEQYF. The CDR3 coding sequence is TGTGCCAGCAGTCTGGAGGTTCCGCCCGAGCAGTACTTC.